This T cell receptor (beta chain) originates from a study of beta chain features in type 1 diabetes. A remark on this clone: Antigen specificity is unknown.

General study results and limits: Shorter templates might be favored by PCR, and equally so in patients and in controls. Among type 1 diabetes patients, VDJ junctions had fewer insertions and more deletions. The naive, central memory and Treg TCRB repertoires looked more alike in patients than they did in healthy donors.

Germline V gene data show CDR1 as SGDLS and CDR2 as YYNGEE. This CDR3 region has 16 residues. V lost 4 bases and J lost 0, with 15 bases in between. Since all of the isolated RNA was reverse transcribed, expressed TCRB transcripts were what got sequenced. Some clones are missing from TCRdb's copy, which holds only in-frame ones; the method was immunoSEQ multiplex PCR. The sample lists approximately 400,000 clones; approximately 15% were seen once. Sequencing input: naive CD4+ T cells from blood. The chain joins TRBV9 to TRBJ2-3, with D perhaps TRBD1 (5 bases). The receptor's source is a woman aged 18 to 35 in good health. CDR3 in amino acids: CASSPTGKLSTDTQYF. As DNA, the CDR3 is TGTGCCAGCAGCCCTACAGGCAAGCTTAGCACAGATACGCAGTATTTT.